The 13 T cell receptor beta chains below were found in one sample sequenced in a study of siplizumab effects on memory and regulatory T cells. The protocol was immunoSEQ multiplex PCR, while the TCRdb copy is restricted to in-frame clones and leaves out a portion. The sample lists some 100,000 clones, about 91% seen once, with around 0.68% in the top ten. Sequenced input: Tregs sorted from blood. Receptors originate from a human donor in good health.

This chain links TRBV6-5 with TRBJ1-5, with D possibly matching TRBD1 (5 bases). V lost 5 bases and J lost 2, with 13 bases in between. The CDR3 has 15 amino acids. CDR1 MNHEY and CDR2 SVGAGI come from the germline V gene. CDR3 nucleotides: TGTGCCAGCAGTCGGGACGAAAAGGGCAATCAGCCCCAGCATTTT. The encoded protein is CASSRDEKGNQPQHF.

This chain uses TRBV25-1 with TRBJ2-7; TRBD2 is a possible D gene (6 bases). Germline CDR1 and CDR2: MGHDK and SYGVNS. The CDR3 extends over 14 amino acids. V lost 5 bases to trimming and J lost 0 bases, with 11 bases between them. The CDR3 DNA reads TGTGCCAGCAGTAGTGGGGGGAGCTCCTACGAGCAGTACTTC. The encoded protein is CASSSGGSSYEQYF.

The chain joins TRBV4-1 to TRBJ2-1; D call uncertain. Germline lookup yields CDR1 MGHRA and CDR2 YSYEKL. The CDR3 runs 13 residues. The V gene lost 1 base and the J gene lost 4 bases, with 5 bases spanning the gap. CDR3 coding DNA: TGCGCCAGCAGCCAAGGCGGATACAATGAGCAGTTCTTC. This gives the protein CASSQGGYNEQFF.

The gene calls are TRBV6-5 and TRBJ1-1, with D unresolved. The CDR3 consists of 12 residues. The germline V and J ends were trimmed by 6 bases and 3 bases, with 8 bases remaining between them. Germline V lookup: CDR1 MNHEY, CDR2 SVGAGI. The CDR3 nucleotides read TGTGCCAGCAGCTTCAAAGACACTGAAGCTTTCTTT. Its translation: CASSFKDTEAFF.

The chain carries TRBV9 and TRBJ1-6, with D unclear. This CDR3 is 14 amino acids long. Germline V gene data show CDR1 as SGDLS and CDR2 as YYNGEE. Trimming cost V 0 bases and J 4 bases, with 5 bases left between them. The CDR3 bases are TGTGCCAGCAGCGTAGCCGGTTATAATTCACCCCTCCACTTT. Residues: CASSVAGYNSPLHF.

This sequence joins TRBV4-1 and TRBJ2-1; D gene ambiguous. CDR3 size: 16 residues. V was clipped by 4 bases and J by 5 bases, with 18 bases between them. Germline V CDR1 and CDR2: MGHRA, YSYEKL. The CDR3, as DNA: TGCGCCAGCAGCCGACGCGTAGGTGCGACACACAATGAGCAGTTCTTC. This sequence encodes CASSRRVGATHNEQFF.

The chain has TRBV6-6 and TRBJ2-1; D is unresolved. This CDR3 region has 12 residues. Between the trimmed V and J ends, which lost 6 bases and 6 bases, there was a span of 9 bases. Looked up from germline, CDR1 is MNHNY and CDR2 is SVGAGI (reference sequence). The CDR3 nucleotides read TGTGCCAGCAGCCCCTTTGGCAATGAGCAGTTCTTC. Translated, it gives CASSPFGNEQFF.

This clone was counted a single time. The genes are TRBV6-5 and TRBJ1-6, with TRBD1 matching 7 bases. Germline CDR1 and CDR2: MNHEY and SVGAGI. The CDR3 covers 14 residues. V lost 10 bases to trimming and J lost 4 bases; unmatched junction nucleotides: 7. The CDR3 region is CATRVGQYNSPLHF. CDR3 bases: TGTGCCACCCGGGTGGGACAGTATAATTCACCCCTCCACTTT.

The V and J genes are TRBV28 and TRBJ2-7, with 13 nucleotides matching TRBD2. Germline V CDR1 and CDR2: MDHEN, SYDVKM. This CDR3 comprises 21 residues. Losses at the gene ends were 10 bases for V and 7 bases for J; bases not matched to a gene: 31. The chain's CDR3 is CATPVPGTGTSGRALFGEQYF. CDR3 coding DNA: TGTGCCACCCCGGTCCCAGGGACAGGTACTAGCGGGAGGGCCCTCTTTGGGGAGCAGTACTTC.

This clone was seen just once. The chain has TRBV18 and TRBJ2-2; 10 nucleotides agree with TRBD2. Trimming cost V 3 bases and J 1 base; bases outside gene matches: 11. The CDR3 length is 19 residues. CDR1 KGHSH and CDR2 LQKENI come from the germline V gene. The CDR3 coding sequence is TGTGCCAGCTCACCGCAAGGAGCCGTAGCGGGAGGGAACACCGGGGAGCTGTTTTTT. This translates into CASSPQGAVAGGNTGELFF.

The chain carries TRBV7-9 and TRBJ2-1; tentatively, D is TRBD1 or TRBD2 (5 bases each). V lost 2 bases, J lost 7 bases, and 15 bases lay in between. The CDR3 spans 15 residues. In germline, CDR1 is SEHNR, CDR2 FQNEAQ (reference sequence). In DNA form, the CDR3 reads TGTGCCAGCAGCTTAACCCTGGGGGTCAGAAATGAGCAGTTCTTC. Amino acids: CASSLTLGVRNEQFF.

The genes are TRBV9 and TRBJ1-5; 7 positions match TRBD1. The length of the CDR3 is 15 residues. The J segment lost 6 bases and the V segment lost 3 bases, leaving 9 bases of the junction unmatched. Germline values: CDR1 SGDLS, CDR2 YYNGEE. The CDR3 here is CASSGHTGEGQPQHF. CDR3 nucleotide sequence: TGTGCCAGCAGCGGACATACAGGGGAAGGTCAGCCCCAGCATTTT.

The chain carries TRBV18 and TRBJ2-3, with TRBD2 as a possible D gene (5 bases). Germline V CDR1 and CDR2: KGHSH, LQKENI. This CDR3 is 12 amino acids long. Trimming took off 5 bases at V and 5 bases at J, with 8 bases between the two ends. CDR3 residues: CASSSAGDTQYF. CDR3 sequence (DNA): TGTGCCAGCTCATCCGCGGGAGATACGCAGTATTTT.